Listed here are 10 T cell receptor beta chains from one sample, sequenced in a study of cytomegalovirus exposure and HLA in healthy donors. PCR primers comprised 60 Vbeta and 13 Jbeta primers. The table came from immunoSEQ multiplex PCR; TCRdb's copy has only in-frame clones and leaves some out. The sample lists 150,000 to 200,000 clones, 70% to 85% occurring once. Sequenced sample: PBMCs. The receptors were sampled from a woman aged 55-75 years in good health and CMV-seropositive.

CDR3 in amino acids: CASSLTSPHNEQFF. In DNA, the CDR3 is TGTGCCAGCAGTTTAACTAGCCCACACAATGAGCAGTTCTTC. The V and J genes are TRBV28 and TRBJ2-1; D might be TRBD2 (6 bases). Trimming pared 2 bases from V and 5 bases from J, leaving 10 bases between. This CDR3 spans 14 amino acids. The germline CDR1 and CDR2 sequences are MDHEN and SYDVKM.

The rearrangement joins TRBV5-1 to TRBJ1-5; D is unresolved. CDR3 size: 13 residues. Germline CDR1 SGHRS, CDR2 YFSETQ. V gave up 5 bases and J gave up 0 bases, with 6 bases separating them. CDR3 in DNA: TGCGCCAGCAGTCGAGGTAGCAATCAGCCCCAGCATTTT. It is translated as CASSRGSNQPQHF.

The CDR3 DNA follows: TGTGCCAGCAGCTTACAAACCACCTACGGCTACACCTTC. Translation gives CASSLQTTYGYTF. This chain links TRBV28 with TRBJ1-2; no definite D call. Trimming left V 6 bases short and J 8 bases short, with 16 bases between. The CDR3 has 13 amino acids. Germline lookup yields CDR1 MDHEN and CDR2 SYDVKM.

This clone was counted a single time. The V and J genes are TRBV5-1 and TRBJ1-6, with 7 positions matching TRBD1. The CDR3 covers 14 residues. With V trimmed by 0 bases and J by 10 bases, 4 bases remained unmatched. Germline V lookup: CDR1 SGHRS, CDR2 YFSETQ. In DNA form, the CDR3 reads TGCGCCAGCAGCTTGGGACAGGGTCAATCACCCCTCCACTTT. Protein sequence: CASSLGQGQSPLHF.

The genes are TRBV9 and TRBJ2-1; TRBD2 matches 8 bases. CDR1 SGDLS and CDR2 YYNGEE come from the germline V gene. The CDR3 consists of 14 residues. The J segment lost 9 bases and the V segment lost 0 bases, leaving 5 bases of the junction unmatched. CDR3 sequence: CASSVGPAGAEQFF. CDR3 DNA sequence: TGTGCCAGCAGCGTAGGTCCAGCGGGAGCTGAGCAGTTCTTC. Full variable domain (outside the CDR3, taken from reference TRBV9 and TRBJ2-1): DSGVTQTPKHLITATGQRVTLRCSPRSGDLSVYWYQQSLDQGLQFLIQYYNGEERAKGNILERFSAQQFPDLHSELNLSSLELGDSALYFCASSVGPAGAEQFFGPGTRLTVL.

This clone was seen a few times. DNA of the CDR3: TGTGCCAGCAGTGTTCTTATAGGGGGAGAGACCCAGTACTTC. The encoded protein is CASSVLIGGETQYF. The genes are TRBV2 and TRBJ2-5; possibly TRBD1 for D (6 bases). Germline assignment: CDR1 SNHLY and CDR2 FYNNEI. Trimming removed 4 bases at V and 4 bases at J, with 13 bases between. The CDR3 is made up of 14 amino acids. The full variable domain, in which reference TRBV2 and TRBJ2-5 provide the parts outside the CDR3, is EPEVTQTPSHQVTQMGQEVILRCVPISNHLYFYWYRQILGQKVEFLVSFYNNEISEKSEIFDDQFSVERPDGSNFTLKIRSTKLEDSAMYFCASSVLIGGETQYFGPGTRLLVL.

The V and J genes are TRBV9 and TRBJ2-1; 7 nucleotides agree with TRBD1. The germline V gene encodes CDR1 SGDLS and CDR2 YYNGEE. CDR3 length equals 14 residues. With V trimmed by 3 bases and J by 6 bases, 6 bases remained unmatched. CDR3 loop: CASSGGTDGNEQFF. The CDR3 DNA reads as TGTGCCAGCAGCGGTGGGACAGACGGCAATGAGCAGTTCTTC.

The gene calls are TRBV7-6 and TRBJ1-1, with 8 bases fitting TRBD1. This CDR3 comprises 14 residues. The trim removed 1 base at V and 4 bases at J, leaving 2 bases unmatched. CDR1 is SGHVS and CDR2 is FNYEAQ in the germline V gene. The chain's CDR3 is CASSLGDRSTEAFF. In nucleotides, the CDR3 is TGTGCCAGCAGCTTAGGGGACAGGTCCACTGAAGCTTTCTTT.

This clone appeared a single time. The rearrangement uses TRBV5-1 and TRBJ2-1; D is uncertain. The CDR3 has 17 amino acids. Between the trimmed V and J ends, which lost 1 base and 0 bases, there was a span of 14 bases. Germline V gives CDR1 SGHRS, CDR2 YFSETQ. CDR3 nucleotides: TGCGCCAGCAGCTTGCTTTCCTTATCGAGCTCCTACAATGAGCAGTTCTTC. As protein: CASSLLSLSSSYNEQFF.

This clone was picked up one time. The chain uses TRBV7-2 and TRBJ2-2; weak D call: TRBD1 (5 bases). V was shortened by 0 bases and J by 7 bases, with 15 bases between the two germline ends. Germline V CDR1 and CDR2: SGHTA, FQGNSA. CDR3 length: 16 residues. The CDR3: CASSLALTQVRGELFF. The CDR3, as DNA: TGTGCCAGCAGCTTAGCGCTTACACAGGTCCGCGGGGAGCTGTTTTTT.